Listed below are T cell receptor beta chains from one sample, sequenced in a study of regulatory and conventional T cells in RAG deficiency. Libraries were prepared by immunoSEQ multiplex PCR; TCRdb keeps only in-frame clonotypes and omits some of them. The sample holds about 30,000 clones, about 80% seen once. This sample was also put to use in a study of regulatory T cells.

The sequencing input was CD4+ effector T cells sorted from blood. Source of these receptors: a human donor in good health. Each CDR3 is given with its conserved first and last residue. A D gene is named only where the DNA matches it firmly. Size is omitted from some rows. Given values are once, few, many or a class for expanded clones.

v_gene	d_gene	j_gene	abundance	CDR3aa
TRBV2	NA	TRBJ1-5	NA	CASKGDGNQPQHF
TRBV28	NA	TRBJ2-3	once	CASRHPPGAGDTDTQYF
TRBV11-3	NA	TRBJ2-1	NA	CASSLGGPTNEQFF
TRBV6-1	NA	TRBJ2-5	NA	CASSEQGGTVQETQYF
TRBV5-4	TRBD2	TRBJ2-3	NA	CASSPGTSFSVTDTQYF
TRBV28	TRBD1	TRBJ1-5	NA	CASSFRDRPISPQHF
TRBV2	TRBD1	TRBJ1-1	few	CASTGQLYGTEAFF
TRBV6-5	NA	TRBJ2-3	NA	CASSYSGGGTDTQYF
TRBV18	TRBD1	TRBJ2-7	NA	CASSPDRGSYEQYF
TRBV7-2	TRBD2	TRBJ2-1	NA	CASSLSGAAYNEQFF
TRBV2	NA	TRBJ1-5	few	CASSGESNQPQHF
TRBV15	NA	TRBJ2-7	NA	CATSRSLDIRSYEQYF
TRBV4-2	NA	TRBJ2-5	NA	CASSQGDSLTRETQYF
TRBV2	NA	TRBJ1-4	NA	CASSVMGPNEKLFF
TRBV28	NA	TRBJ1-2	few	CASSSGFRGQLNYGYTF
TRBV5-4	TRBD1	TRBJ1-1	NA	CASSPGGRTEAFF
TRBV6-1	TRBD1	TRBJ1-1	NA	CASSESRMQGQANTEAFF
TRBV5-6	NA	TRBJ1-1	NA	CASSLLGPIQAFF
TRBV5-1	NA	TRBJ2-5	NA	CASSLLAGTQETQYF
TRBV6-5	TRBD1	TRBJ1-2	few	CATTGTGGSPYGYTF
TRBV18	NA	TRBJ2-7	NA	CASSSLAIGANYEQYF
TRBV15	NA	TRBJ1-2	NA	CATSRDTGGYTF
TRBV28	NA	TRBJ1-6	once	CATTRANNSPLHF
TRBV16	NA	TRBJ1-6	NA	CASSPRLSRGLSSYNSPLHF
TRBV9	NA	TRBJ1-2	NA	CASSVALGDYGYTF
TRBV5-5	NA	TRBJ1-2	NA	CASSLDAANYGYTF
TRBV19	NA	TRBJ1-4	few	CASTRRGGVEKLFF
TRBV5-1	TRBD1	TRBJ1-2	NA	CASSLDRGASGYTF
TRBV5-1	NA	TRBJ1-1	once	CASSLGTEISAEAFF
TRBV30	TRBD1	TRBJ1-2	NA	CAWSARIRDRSGYTF
TRBV12-5	TRBD1	TRBJ2-2	NA	CASGPPTGINTGELFF
TRBV7-2	TRBD1	TRBJ1-2	few	CASSSGTGHDGYTF
TRBV6-5	TRBD1	TRBJ1-6	NA	CASRFDRVDNSPLHF
TRBV2	TRBD1	TRBJ1-2	NA	CASSEGTGYGYTF
TRBV19	TRBD1	TRBJ1-4	NA	CASSVAWTGGEKLFF
TRBV7-2	TRBD1	TRBJ1-4	few	CASSLGGTGNEKLFF
TRBV9	TRBD1	TRBJ1-2	once	CASSPGQGDYGYTF
TRBV9	NA	TRBJ2-5	NA	CASSVEIGRQETQYF
TRBV4-1	TRBD1	TRBJ1-2	NA	CASSLGTGGANYGYTF
TRBV28	TRBD1	TRBJ1-5	few	CASRPQKGARQPQHF
TRBV7-2	NA	TRBJ1-3	few	CASSSWGGILRNTIYF
TRBV9	TRBD1	TRBJ1-2	NA	CASSFGQGNYGYTF
TRBV19	NA	TRBJ1-4	NA	CASSIDYDEKLFF
TRBV7-6	NA	TRBJ2-2	NA	CASSLVGGGVTGELFF
TRBV6-1	NA	TRBJ1-5	few	CASSENPNQPQHF
TRBV9	TRBD2	TRBJ2-3	NA	CASSVVPLGLAGGHSDTQYF
TRBV4-1	NA	TRBJ1-1	once	CASSQDAGSGTEAFF
TRBV28	TRBD1	TRBJ1-6	NA	CASRAGQVLFSSYNSPLHF
TRBV9	TRBD2	TRBJ2-3	NA	CASSVEAGGRTDTQYF
TRBV19	NA	TRBJ2-7	NA	CASSNRRGRRSYEQYF
TRBV28	NA	TRBJ1-2	NA	CASRNSLNYGYTF
TRBV15	TRBD1	TRBJ2-5	NA	CATSRTGRETQYF
TRBV28	NA	TRBJ1-2	once	CASSNSIEYGYTF
TRBV7-9	NA	TRBJ1-2	few	CASSSTGTNYGYTF
TRBV4-2	NA	TRBJ1-2	few	CASSQGANYGYTF
TRBV28	NA	TRBJ2-6	few	CASKEGAGANVLTF
TRBV7-3	TRBD2	TRBJ2-2	NA	CASSPGTSGGELFF
TRBV7-3	NA	TRBJ2-3	NA	CASSLRGQSTDTQYF